One sample yielded the 16 T cell receptor beta chains listed below, sequenced in a study of chemoradiotherapy in HPV16-positive cancers. Data came from immunoSEQ multiplex PCR; TCRdb stores just in-frame clones and leaves some out. The table records approximately 38,000 clones, roughly 75% of them present only once. Here the sequenced sample was blood, taken from a patient who underwent chemoradiotherapy. All receptors derive from a human donor with HPV-associated anogenital cancer.

V usage is TRBV12-5 and J usage is TRBJ1-4; D gene unclear. The germline CDR1 and CDR2 sequences are LGHNT and FRNRAP. Trimming pared 0 bases from V and 8 bases from J, leaving 7 bases between. This CDR3 is built from 13 residues. Here the CDR3 reads CASGLVRREKLFF. CDR3 nucleotides: TGTGCTAGTGGTTTGGTACGGAGGGAAAAACTGTTTTTT.

V is TRBV2 and J is TRBJ2-5, with TRBD1 matching over 7 bases. The trim removed 5 bases at V and 5 bases at J, leaving 11 bases unmatched. This CDR3 comprises 15 residues. CDR1 is SNHLY and CDR2 is FYNNEI in the germline V gene. CDR3 coding DNA: TGTGCCAGCAGTTTAAGGACAGGCCCAGGGGAGACCCAGTACTTC. As protein: CASSLRTGPGETQYF.

In this sample, this clone turned up once. The chain carries TRBV15 and TRBJ2-7, with D unresolved. Germline CDR1 LNHNV, CDR2 YYDKDF (reference sequence). The CDR3 runs to 15 residues. Trimming cost V 1 base and J 0 bases, with 10 bases left between them. The CDR3 is CATSRGGRSSYEQYF. The CDR3 bases are TGTGCCACCAGCAGAGGTGGCAGGAGCTCCTACGAGCAGTACTTC.

This rearrangement joins TRBV5-1 to TRBJ1-2, with TRBD1 matching 7 bases. The germline V gene encodes CDR1 SGHRS and CDR2 YFSETQ. The CDR3 runs 14 residues. The V segment lost 0 bases and the J segment 8 bases; nucleotides outside the gene matches: 7. The CDR3, as DNA: TGCGCCAGCAGCTTGGTTGTAACAGGGGAAGGCTACACCTTC. The encoded protein is CASSLVVTGEGYTF.

This clone showed up just a few times. The chain is built from TRBV7-9 and TRBJ1-2, with D possibly being TRBD1 (5 bases). This CDR3 spans 18 amino acids. Germline V gene data show CDR1 as SEHNR and CDR2 as FQNEAQ (reference sequence). V lost 5 bases, J lost 4 bases, and 26 bases lay in between. CDR3 protein: CASSAKQVGLLLVYGYTF. DNA of the CDR3: TGTGCCAGCAGCGCGAAACAGGTCGGGCTACTCCTTGTCTATGGCTACACCTTC.

This rearrangement joins TRBV7-2 to TRBJ2-7; 7 bases line up with TRBD1. Germline CDR1 SGHTA, CDR2 FQGNSA. J was trimmed by 6 bases and V by 4 bases; bases with no gene match: 21. The length of the CDR3 is 18 residues. The CDR3, as DNA: TGTGCCAGCAGCTCGACTCAAATTAAACAGGGGTATAGTTCCGAGCAGTACTTC. It codes for CASSSTQIKQGYSSEQYF.

This clone came up a few times. The chain links TRBV6-5 to TRBJ1-6, with 7 bases that match TRBD1. The CDR3 has 15 residues. V lost 6 bases to trimming and J lost 6 bases; unmatched junction nucleotides: 8. Germline V lookup: CDR1 MNHEY, CDR2 SVGAGI. The CDR3 DNA is TGTGCCAGCAGCCTCCAACAGGGGACTAATTCACCCCTCCACTTT. It codes for CASSLQQGTNSPLHF.

The V call is TRBV7-2, the J call TRBJ1-1; D call uncertain. This CDR3 has 14 amino acids. In germline, CDR1 is SGHTA, CDR2 FQGNSA. The V end was cut by 3 bases, the J end by 2 bases, with 10 bases between. CDR3: CASSFGRENTEAFF. The CDR3 DNA sequence: TGTGCCAGCAGCTTCGGACGGGAAAACACTGAAGCTTTCTTT.

In DNA, the CDR3 is TGTGCCAGCAGTAAGGGGGGAACGGCCAGAAACAATCAGCCCCAGCATTTT. Translating gives CASSKGGTARNNQPQHF. The chain couples TRBV7-8 to TRBJ1-5; D may be TRBD1 (6 bases). Germline CDR1 reads SGHVS; CDR2 reads FQNEAQ. The CDR3 covers 17 residues. V gave up 6 bases and J gave up 3 bases, with 21 bases separating them.

The chain employs TRBV28 and TRBJ1-5; 9 nucleotides match TRBD1. The CDR3 extends over 15 amino acids. Per the germline V gene, CDR1 is MDHEN and CDR2 is SYDVKM. Trimming at V came to 6 bases and at J to 3 bases, leaving 6 bases not matched to a gene. The CDR3 loop reads CASSAGTGPNQPQHF. The DNA of the CDR3 is TGTGCCAGCAGCGCCGGGACAGGGCCCAATCAGCCCCAGCATTTT.

J is TRBJ2-2 and V is TRBV19, with D perhaps being TRBD1 or TRBD2 (5 bases each). Germline CDR1 reads LNHDA; CDR2 reads SQIVND (reference sequence). The CDR3 has 17 residues. The V end was cut by 3 bases, the J end by 8 bases, with 22 bases between. CDR3 protein: CASSMSSGLGVHGELFF. In DNA form, the CDR3 reads TGTGCCAGTAGTATGTCCTCGGGATTGGGGGTCCATGGGGAGCTGTTTTTT.

The V gene is TRBV5-1, the J gene TRBJ1-6; TRBD1 agrees at 8 bases. The junction had 13 bases not matched to a gene; V was cut back by 4 bases and J by 7 bases. Germline V gene lookup returns CDR1 SGHRS and CDR2 YFSETQ. The CDR3 has 17 residues. The DNA for the CDR3 is TGCGCCAGCAGCCCGCGTGTCGGGACAGGCCAAAATTCACCCCTCCACTTT. Its protein product is CASSPRVGTGQNSPLHF.

The rearrangement links TRBV5-1 to TRBJ2-3; 12 positions agree with TRBD2. The V and J ends lost 4 bases and 4 bases, in that order; junction bases with no gene match: 7. The length of the CDR3 is 16 residues. Germline V gives CDR1 SGHRS, CDR2 YFSETQ. CDR3 DNA: TGCGCCAGCAGCGGGGCTAGCGGGGGGGAGTCAGATACGCAGTATTTT. As protein: CASSGASGGESDTQYF.

The DNA for the CDR3 is TGTGCCAGCAGCCTCTCGGGGGGGCTGGGAGATACGCAGTATTTT. This codes for CASSLSGGLGDTQYF. The chain couples TRBV7-2 to TRBJ2-3, with 8 nucleotides matching TRBD2. The ends lost 5 bases at V and 5 bases at J; junction bases unmatched: 9. The V gene's germline CDR1 is SGHTA and CDR2 FQGNSA. CDR3 size: 15 residues. The full variable domain, in which reference TRBV7-2 and TRBJ2-3 provide the parts outside the CDR3, is GAGVSQSPSNKVTEKGKDVELRCDPISGHTALYWYRQSLGQGLEFLIYFQGNSAPDKSGLPSDRFSAERTGGSVSTLTIQRTQQEDSAVYLCASSLSGGLGDTQYFGPGTRLTVL.

The chain couples TRBV4-3 to TRBJ1-5; D is possibly TRBD1 (5 bases). Trimming cost V 3 bases and J 6 bases, with 9 bases left between them. Germline values: CDR1 LGHNA, CDR2 YSLEER. The CDR3 is made up of 13 amino acids. The CDR3 protein is CASSHNTGQPQHF. The DNA for the CDR3 is TGCGCCAGCAGCCATAACACAGGTCAGCCCCAGCATTTT.

The CDR3 bases are TGCGCCAGCAGCCAACTGACGAACGCGCCCCAGCATTTT. This translates into CASSQLTNAPQHF. The rearrangement links TRBV4-3 to TRBJ1-5; D is unresolved. V was clipped by 2 bases and J by 9 bases, with 11 bases between them. Germline V gives CDR1 LGHNA, CDR2 YSLEER. CDR3 length: 13 amino acids.